Listed below are T cell receptor beta chains from one sample, sequenced in a study of blood T cell repertoires in COVID-19. TCRdb's copy holds only in-frame clones and misses some; the assay was immunoSEQ multiplex PCR. The table records 200,000 to 250,000 clones, 75% to 90% of them present only once. Sequenced sample: PBMCs or T cells enriched from blood (not recorded which). The receptors stem from a woman younger than 35 in a cohort exposed to, infected with or recovered from COVID-19 (not recorded which). Both conserved end residues are part of each CDR3. Fields, in order: J gene, clone size, D gene, V gene, CDR3 protein, CDR3 DNA. D genes are given only for firm matches. Where a row states a size, it is once, few, many or the class of an expanded clone; other rows omit it.

j_call: TRBJ2-1; clone_size: -; d_call: TRBD2; v_call: TRBV5-1; cdr3_aa: CASSGTGLAGVNEQFF; cdr3_nt: TGCGCCAGCAGCGGAACGGGACTAGCGGGAGTGAATGAGCAGTTCTTC
j_call: TRBJ2-7; clone_size: -; d_call: TRBD2; v_call: TRBV13; cdr3_aa: CASSPLGTSGGSSYEQYF; cdr3_nt: TGTGCCAGCAGCCCCTTAGGGACTAGCGGGGGGAGCTCCTACGAGCAGTACTTC
j_call: TRBJ2-1; clone_size: -; d_call: TRBD2; v_call: TRBV7-3; cdr3_aa: CASSPPGLAGDNEQFF; cdr3_nt: TGTGCCAGCAGCCCCCCCGGTTTAGCGGGAGACAATGAGCAGTTCTTC
j_call: TRBJ1-2; clone_size: -; d_call: -; v_call: TRBV9; cdr3_aa: CASSVGGYSGYTF; cdr3_nt: TGTGCCAGCAGCGTCGGGGGGTACTCTGGCTACACCTTC
j_call: TRBJ2-1; clone_size: -; d_call: -; v_call: TRBV7-9; cdr3_aa: CASSLVGVGQFF; cdr3_nt: TGTGCCAGCAGCTTAGTCGGTGTCGGGCAGTTCTTC
j_call: TRBJ2-4; clone_size: -; d_call: TRBD1; v_call: TRBV19; cdr3_aa: CASSMWDRENIQYF; cdr3_nt: TGTGCCAGTAGTATGTGGGACAGAGAAAACATTCAGTACTTC
j_call: TRBJ2-7; clone_size: few; d_call: TRBD2; v_call: TRBV13; cdr3_aa: CASSLDPAGDRSYEQYF; cdr3_nt: TGTGCCAGCAGCTTAGATCCAGCGGGAGACCGATCCTACGAGCAGTACTTC
j_call: TRBJ2-7; clone_size: once; d_call: TRBD1; v_call: TRBV11-3; cdr3_aa: CASSPGTGRNEQYF; cdr3_nt: TGTGCCAGCAGCCCCGGGACAGGGAGAAACGAGCAGTACTTC
j_call: TRBJ1-2; clone_size: -; d_call: TRBD1; v_call: TRBV29-1; cdr3_aa: CSVPRDRVDYGYTF; cdr3_nt: TGCAGCGTTCCCCGGGACAGGGTTGACTATGGCTACACCTTC
j_call: TRBJ1-5; clone_size: -; d_call: TRBD1; v_call: TRBV5-6; cdr3_aa: CASSTYGTGYQPQHF; cdr3_nt: TGTGCCAGCAGTACATACGGGACAGGGTATCAGCCCCAGCATTTT
j_call: TRBJ1-5; clone_size: -; d_call: -; v_call: TRBV19; cdr3_aa: CASSILQGRNSNQPQHF; cdr3_nt: TGTGCCAGTAGTATACTTCAGGGCCGGAATAGCAATCAGCCCCAGCATTTT
j_call: TRBJ2-7; clone_size: -; d_call: TRBD2; v_call: TRBV9; cdr3_aa: CASSVGLAGNVREQYF; cdr3_nt: TGTGCCAGCAGCGTTGGACTAGCGGGAAATGTTCGCGAGCAGTACTTC
j_call: TRBJ1-1; clone_size: -; d_call: -; v_call: TRBV4-2; cdr3_aa: CASSQVISGPEAFF; cdr3_nt: TGTGCCAGCAGCCAAGTGATTTCAGGTCCTGAAGCTTTCTTT
j_call: TRBJ1-5; clone_size: -; d_call: TRBD1; v_call: TRBV10-3; cdr3_aa: CAISGDRNQPQHF; cdr3_nt: TGTGCCATCAGTGGGGACAGGAATCAGCCCCAGCATTTT
j_call: TRBJ1-4; clone_size: -; d_call: -; v_call: TRBV28; cdr3_aa: CASTDGGHGREKLFF; cdr3_nt: TGTGCCAGCACTGATGGTGGACACGGACGGGAAAAACTGTTTTTT
j_call: TRBJ1-5; clone_size: -; d_call: -; v_call: TRBV19; cdr3_aa: CASRWTDNQPQHF; cdr3_nt: TGTGCCAGTAGGTGGACTGACAATCAGCCCCAGCATTTT
j_call: TRBJ1-1; clone_size: -; d_call: -; v_call: TRBV2; cdr3_aa: CASSESRAGREAFF; cdr3_nt: TGTGCCAGCAGTGAATCTAGGGCGGGGCGCGAAGCTTTCTTT
j_call: TRBJ2-7; clone_size: -; d_call: TRBD1; v_call: TRBV28; cdr3_aa: CASSFQNRGPYEQYF; cdr3_nt: TGTGCCAGCAGTTTCCAAAACAGGGGCCCCTACGAGCAGTACTTC
j_call: TRBJ1-5; clone_size: -; d_call: -; v_call: TRBV28; cdr3_aa: CASSLLARSKGNQPQHF; cdr3_nt: TGTGCCAGCAGTTTACTCGCGAGGAGTAAGGGCAATCAGCCCCAGCATTTT
j_call: TRBJ2-3; clone_size: -; d_call: TRBD2; v_call: TRBV11-3; cdr3_aa: CASSPGTSNADTQYF; cdr3_nt: TGTGCCAGCAGCCCAGGGACTAGCAATGCAGATACGCAGTATTTT
j_call: TRBJ2-7; clone_size: once; d_call: TRBD2; v_call: TRBV2; cdr3_aa: CATSRGLARLEQYF; cdr3_nt: TGTGCCACCTCCAGGGGACTAGCCCGCCTCGAGCAGTACTTC
j_call: TRBJ2-7; clone_size: -; d_call: -; v_call: TRBV6-5; cdr3_aa: CASSYGQGAYEQYF; cdr3_nt: TGTGCCAGCAGTTACGGGCAGGGCGCCTACGAGCAGTACTTC
j_call: TRBJ2-4; clone_size: -; d_call: TRBD2; v_call: TRBV19; cdr3_aa: CASSKELAGASIQYF; cdr3_nt: TGTGCCAGTAGTAAGGAGCTAGCGGGGGCGAGCATTCAGTACTTC
j_call: TRBJ1-2; clone_size: -; d_call: -; v_call: TRBV23-1; cdr3_aa: CASSQLWGPIEDYGYTF; cdr3_nt: TGCGCCAGCAGTCAATTGTGGGGCCCTATTGAGGACTATGGCTACACCTTC
j_call: TRBJ1-1; clone_size: -; d_call: TRBD1; v_call: TRBV28; cdr3_aa: CASRSTGEYTEAFF; cdr3_nt: TGTGCCAGCAGATCCACAGGGGAGTACACTGAAGCTTTCTTT
j_call: TRBJ1-1; clone_size: once; d_call: -; v_call: TRBV19; cdr3_aa: CASSIGPVNTEAFF; cdr3_nt: TGTGCCAGTAGTATTGGGCCGGTTAACACTGAAGCTTTCTTT
j_call: TRBJ2-7; clone_size: once; d_call: TRBD1; v_call: TRBV20-1; cdr3_aa: CSASWPGTAFEQYF; cdr3_nt: TGCAGTGCTAGTTGGCCCGGGACAGCCTTCGAGCAGTACTTC
j_call: TRBJ1-2; clone_size: few; d_call: -; v_call: TRBV7-2; cdr3_aa: CASSYDRNYGYTF; cdr3_nt: TGTGCCAGCAGTTATGACAGGAACTATGGCTACACCTTC
j_call: TRBJ1-5; clone_size: -; d_call: -; v_call: TRBV6-5; cdr3_aa: CASSYSAGLNNQPQHF; cdr3_nt: TGTGCCAGCAGTTACTCCGCGGGGTTGAACAATCAGCCCCAGCATTTT
j_call: TRBJ2-7; clone_size: -; d_call: TRBD2; v_call: TRBV6-5; cdr3_aa: CASRNGGVFPYEQYF; cdr3_nt: TGTGCCAGCAGAAACGGGGGGGTGTTCCCCTACGAGCAGTACTTC
j_call: TRBJ2-1; clone_size: -; d_call: TRBD2; v_call: TRBV27; cdr3_aa: CASSLLGTSGEQFF; cdr3_nt: TGTGCCAGCAGTTTACTCGGGACTAGCGGGGAGCAGTTCTTC
j_call: TRBJ1-1; clone_size: -; d_call: -; v_call: TRBV13; cdr3_aa: CASSPMGRVEAFF; cdr3_nt: TGTGCCAGCAGCCCGATGGGGAGGGTTGAAGCTTTCTTT
j_call: TRBJ1-5; clone_size: -; d_call: -; v_call: TRBV28; cdr3_aa: CASSLFETPNQPQHF; cdr3_nt: TGTGCCAGCAGTTTATTCGAGACTCCCAATCAGCCCCAGCATTTT
j_call: TRBJ2-3; clone_size: -; d_call: -; v_call: TRBV9; cdr3_aa: CASGGSGNTDTQYF; cdr3_nt: TGTGCCAGCGGAGGGTCCGGCAACACAGATACGCAGTATTTT
j_call: TRBJ2-3; clone_size: -; d_call: TRBD2; v_call: TRBV7-2; cdr3_aa: CASSKWEGLTDTQYF; cdr3_nt: TGTGCCAGCAGTAAGTGGGAGGGCCTCACAGATACGCAGTATTTT
j_call: TRBJ2-3; clone_size: -; d_call: TRBD2; v_call: TRBV24-1; cdr3_aa: CATSDPTSELGDTQYF; cdr3_nt: TGTGCCACCAGTGATCCCACTAGCGAGTTAGGCGATACGCAGTATTTT
j_call: TRBJ1-2; clone_size: -; d_call: -; v_call: TRBV29-1; cdr3_aa: CSVVRAGHYGYTF; cdr3_nt: TGCAGCGTTGTTAGGGCAGGGCACTATGGCTACACCTTC
j_call: TRBJ1-5; clone_size: -; d_call: -; v_call: TRBV28; cdr3_aa: CASSLEENSNQPQHF; cdr3_nt: TGTGCCAGCAGTTTAGAGGAAAATAGCAATCAGCCCCAGCATTTT
j_call: TRBJ1-2; clone_size: -; d_call: -; v_call: TRBV3-1/TRBV3-2; cdr3_aa: CASSHLNREVEGYTF; cdr3_nt: TGTGCCAGCAGTCATCTGAACAGGGAAGTGGAGGGCTACACCTTC
j_call: TRBJ2-1; clone_size: -; d_call: TRBD2; v_call: TRBV11-3; cdr3_aa: CASSVSGTNNEQFF; cdr3_nt: TGTGCCAGCAGCGTGTCCGGGACTAACAATGAGCAGTTCTTC
j_call: TRBJ1-5; clone_size: once; d_call: -; v_call: TRBV4-2; cdr3_aa: CASSQSVGGAPSPPQHF; cdr3_nt: TGTGCCAGCAGCCAATCCGTCGGGGGGGCCCCAAGTCCGCCCCAGCATTTT
j_call: TRBJ2-2; clone_size: -; d_call: -; v_call: TRBV28; cdr3_aa: CASSISWGANTGELFF; cdr3_nt: TGTGCCAGCAGTATCAGCTGGGGAGCGAACACCGGGGAGCTGTTTTTT
j_call: TRBJ1-5; clone_size: -; d_call: TRBD1; v_call: TRBV18; cdr3_aa: CASSPGTGNNQPQHF; cdr3_nt: TGTGCCAGCTCACCAGGGACAGGGAACAATCAGCCCCAGCATTTT
j_call: TRBJ1-2; clone_size: -; d_call: -; v_call: TRBV6-5; cdr3_aa: CASSYSLDTAYGYTF; cdr3_nt: TGTGCCAGCAGTTACTCCTTGGACACCGCTTATGGCTACACCTTC
j_call: TRBJ2-2; clone_size: -; d_call: -; v_call: TRBV19; cdr3_aa: CASRGWATGNTGELFF; cdr3_nt: TGTGCCAGTAGGGGGTGGGCGACAGGGAACACCGGGGAGCTGTTTTTT
j_call: TRBJ1-2; clone_size: -; d_call: TRBD1; v_call: TRBV5-1; cdr3_aa: CASSNAGGRDGYTF; cdr3_nt: TGCGCCAGCAGCAACGCAGGGGGACGGGATGGCTACACCTTC
j_call: TRBJ1-4; clone_size: -; d_call: TRBD1; v_call: TRBV28; cdr3_aa: CASSSTGANEKLFF; cdr3_nt: TGTGCCAGCAGCTCGACAGGGGCGAATGAAAAACTGTTTTTT
j_call: TRBJ2-7; clone_size: many; d_call: -; v_call: TRBV11-2; cdr3_aa: CASSLDRGEQYF; cdr3_nt: TGTGCCAGCAGCTTAGATAGGGGGGAGCAGTACTTC
j_call: TRBJ1-1; clone_size: once; d_call: -; v_call: TRBV27; cdr3_aa: CASSLLRDTEAFF; cdr3_nt: TGTGCCAGCAGTTTATTGAGGGACACTGAAGCTTTCTTT
j_call: TRBJ2-1; clone_size: -; d_call: -; v_call: TRBV7-9; cdr3_aa: CASSSLEGAGNEQFF; cdr3_nt: TGTGCCAGCAGCTCTCTAGAGGGCGCGGGGAATGAGCAGTTCTTC
j_call: TRBJ1-3; clone_size: -; d_call: -; v_call: TRBV12-3/TRBV12-4; cdr3_aa: CAGCRGPGNTIYF; cdr3_nt: TGTGCCGGCTGCCGAGGGCCTGGAAACACCATATATTTT
j_call: TRBJ2-7; clone_size: -; d_call: -; v_call: TRBV24-1; cdr3_aa: CATSGGGSVYEQYF; cdr3_nt: TGTGCCACCAGTGGCGGGGGCTCGGTCTACGAGCAGTACTTC
j_call: TRBJ1-5; clone_size: -; d_call: -; v_call: TRBV6-5; cdr3_aa: CASSRHGGQPQHF; cdr3_nt: TGTGCCAGCAGTCGGCATGGCGGACAGCCCCAGCATTTT
j_call: TRBJ2-1; clone_size: -; d_call: TRBD1; v_call: TRBV7-9; cdr3_aa: CATLRQGTYNEQFF; cdr3_nt: TGTGCCACCCTGAGACAGGGAACCTACAATGAGCAGTTCTTC
j_call: TRBJ1-4; clone_size: -; d_call: -; v_call: TRBV7-9; cdr3_aa: CASSLVENEKLFF; cdr3_nt: TGTGCCAGCAGCTTGGTAGAGAATGAAAAACTGTTTTTT
j_call: TRBJ1-2; clone_size: once; d_call: -; v_call: TRBV18; cdr3_aa: CASSPGDRLYGYTF; cdr3_nt: TGTGCCAGCTCACCTGGTGACAGACTTTATGGCTACACCTTC
j_call: TRBJ2-7; clone_size: -; d_call: TRBD1; v_call: TRBV5-6; cdr3_aa: CASSYDRANEQYF; cdr3_nt: TGTGCCAGCAGCTACGACAGGGCGAACGAGCAGTACTTC
j_call: TRBJ1-1; clone_size: -; d_call: TRBD1; v_call: TRBV6-6; cdr3_aa: CASSPGGGDRASEAFF; cdr3_nt: TGTGCCAGCAGTCCGGGGGGAGGGGACAGGGCCTCTGAAGCTTTCTTT
j_call: TRBJ1-6; clone_size: once; d_call: -; v_call: TRBV19; cdr3_aa: CASRAREGSPLHF; cdr3_nt: TGTGCCAGTAGAGCCAGGGAAGGTTCACCCCTCCACTTT